The present T cell receptor (beta chain) was sequenced within a study of OX40 agonist ivuxolimab in advanced cancers. Only in-frame clones appear in the TCRdb table, and some are missing; sequencing was by immunoSEQ multiplex PCR. The sample consists of tens of thousands of clones, 83% of them appearing once. CDR3 length equals 14 residues. CDR1 and CDR2 from the germline V gene are WSHSY and SAAADI. V lost 3 bases, J lost 8 bases, and 14 bases lay in between. The rearrangement joins TRBV10-2 to TRBJ2-1; TRBD2 might be the D (6 bases). The sample in question was CD4+ or CD8+ T cells sorted from blood, obtained in a trial of the OX40 agonist ivuxolimab. The sequence derives from an adult with an advanced solid tumor such as melanoma, head and neck, liver or kidney cancer. The CDR3 nucleotides are TGCGCCAGCAGTGATAGACGGGGGTTCGATGAGCAGTTCTTC. Amino acids: CASSDRRGFDEQFF.